One T cell receptor beta chain is described in this entry. Its antigen is undetermined. The sample originates from a study of OX40 agonist ivuxolimab in advanced cancers. Whole-study context: Around 40% of patients had received prior checkpoint inhibitor therapy.

Points from the study as a whole: Compared with CD4+, CD8+ T cells on average had more expanded clones. At 0.1 to 3.0 mg/kg, CD4+ and CD8+ blood T cells expanded clonally by week 6.

The protocol was immunoSEQ multiplex PCR, while the TCRdb copy is restricted to in-frame clones and leaves out a portion. The profile shows tens of thousands of clones, around 90% of them singletons. This receptor was identified in an adult with an advanced solid tumor such as melanoma, head and neck, liver or kidney cancer. Sequencing used CD4+ or CD8+ T cells sorted from blood, obtained in a trial of the OX40 agonist ivuxolimab.

For the CDR3, the DNA is TGTGCCTGGAGTGTTGGGACCTACCCTGGCACAGATACGCAGTATTTT. It is translated as CAWSVGTYPGTDTQYF. V is TRBV30 and J is TRBJ2-3; D possibly matches TRBD1 or TRBD2 (5 bases each). Germline CDR1 GTSNPN, CDR2 SVGIG (reference sequence). This CDR3 comprises 16 residues. Trimming removed 0 bases from V and 1 base from J, with 14 bases in between. Looking up the rest from reference TRBV30 and TRBJ2-3 gives the full variable domain: SQTIHQWPATLVQPVGSPLSLECTVEGTSNPNLYWYRQAAGRGLQLLFYSVGIGQISSEVPQNLSASRPQDRQFILSSKKLLLSDSGFYLCAWSVGTYPGTDTQYFGPGTRLTVL.